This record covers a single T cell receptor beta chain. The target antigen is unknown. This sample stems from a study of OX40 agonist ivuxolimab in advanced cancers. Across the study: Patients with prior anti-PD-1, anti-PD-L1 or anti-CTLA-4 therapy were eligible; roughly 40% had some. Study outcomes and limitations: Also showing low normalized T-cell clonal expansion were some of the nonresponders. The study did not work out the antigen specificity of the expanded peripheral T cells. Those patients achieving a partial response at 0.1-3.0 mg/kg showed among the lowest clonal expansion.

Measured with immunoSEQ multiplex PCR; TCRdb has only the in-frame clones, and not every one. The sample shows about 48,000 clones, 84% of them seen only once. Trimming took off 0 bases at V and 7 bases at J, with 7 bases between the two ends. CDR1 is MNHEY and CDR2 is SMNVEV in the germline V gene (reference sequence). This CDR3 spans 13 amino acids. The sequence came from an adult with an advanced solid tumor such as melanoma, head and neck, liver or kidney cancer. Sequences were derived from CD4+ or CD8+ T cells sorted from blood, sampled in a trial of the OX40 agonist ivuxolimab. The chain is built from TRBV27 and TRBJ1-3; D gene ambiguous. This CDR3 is CASSLSTGNTIYF. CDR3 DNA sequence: TGTGCCAGCAGTTTATCAACCGGGAACACCATATATTTT.